These T cell receptor beta chains were read from a single sample in a study of persistence of HIV-infected CD4 T cells. No antigen is known for these receptors. This table comes from immunoSEQ multiplex PCR, and its TCRdb copy is limited to in-frame clones, with some not included. The profile shows 43,000 or so clones, roughly 90% of them singletons. The starting material was CD4+ T cells sorted from PBMCs after roughly 19-hour stimulation, obtained from a patient who received antiretroviral therapy. The receptors shown here come from an adult man with HIV who was CMV-seropositive. The conserved cysteine and the conserved F or W are not part of the CDR3 here.

TRBV27	TRBJ2-7	ASSGTGTGEREQY
TRBV9	TRBJ1-3	ASSVEPSSSGNTIY
TRBV6-1	TRBJ2-1	ASSERTGVYNEQF
TRBV28	TRBJ1-2	ASSLRGREIYGYT
TRBV6-5	TRBJ2-7	ASSYKQGTSEQY
TRBV5-1	TRBJ2-3	ASSLDTGGGTQY
TRBV3-1/TRBV3-2	TRBJ2-1	ASSPQGTHQF
TRBV7-9	TRBJ2-1	ASSRQGREQF
TRBV21-1	TRBJ1-5	ASSKELESNQPQH
TRBV14	TRBJ2-5	ASSLNRAQETQY
TRBV6-1	TRBJ1-4	ASSEAPGGRTGPEKLF